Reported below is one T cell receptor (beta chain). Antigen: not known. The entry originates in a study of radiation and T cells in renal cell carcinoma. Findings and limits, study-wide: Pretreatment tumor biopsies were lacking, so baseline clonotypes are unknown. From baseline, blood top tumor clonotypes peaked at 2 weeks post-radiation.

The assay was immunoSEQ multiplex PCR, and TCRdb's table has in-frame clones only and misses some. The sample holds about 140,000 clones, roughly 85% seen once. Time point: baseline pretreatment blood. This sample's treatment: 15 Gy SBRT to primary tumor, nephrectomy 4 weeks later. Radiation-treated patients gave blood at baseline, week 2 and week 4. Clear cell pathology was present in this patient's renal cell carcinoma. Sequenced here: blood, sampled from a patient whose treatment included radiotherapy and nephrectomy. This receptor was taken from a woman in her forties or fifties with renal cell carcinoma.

The CDR3 DNA reads TGTGCCAGCAGCCGGCGAGGAAATCTGGGTCAGCCCCAGCATTTT. Its translation: CASSRRGNLGQPQHF. The chain combines TRBV5-6 with TRBJ1-5; unclear D gene. The CDR3 covers 15 residues. Looked up from germline, CDR1 is SGHDT and CDR2 is YYEEEE. V shed 4 bases and J shed 6 bases, with 17 bases lying between them.